This T cell receptor beta chain emerged from a study of cytomegalovirus exposure and HLA in healthy donors. This clone was seen just once. Its antigen is not identified. Study-wide points: As a later analysis revealed, the rate of TCR association differed by HLA locus, with DRB1 most and HLA-C fewest. Reportedly, HLA-A and HLA-B alleles of most subjects were accurately predicted from TCR beta. The classifier was said to identify cytomegalovirus status with high specificity and sensitivity. Altogether, 170 or so TCR beta chains were recorded as cytomegalovirus-associated.

With 0 bases clipped from V and 12 bases from J, the junction kept 9 bases outside the gene matches. The germline CDR1 and CDR2 sequences are SGHNT and YYREEE (reference sequence). There are 14 residues in the CDR3. In the PCR, 60 Vbeta and 13 Jbeta primers were used. Repertoires were generated with immunoSEQ multiplex PCR, while TCRdb's copy carries only in-frame clones and drops some. Among 130,000 or so clones listed, over 70% were seen once. The sequenced sample consisted of PBMCs. The TCR comes from a woman between 18 and 29 years old in good health and CMV-seronegative. The chain employs TRBV5-4 and TRBJ1-2, with TRBD1 matching 9 bases. DNA of the CDR3: TGTGCCAGCAGCTTGGGGTCCGGGACAGGGATTCACACCTTC. As protein: CASSLGSGTGIHTF.